The entry below gives a single TCR beta chain sequence along with its context. What it binds is unknown. Cells sorted as Tregs were CD4+, CD25+ and CD127-/low. After constant-region reverse-primer amplification, full-length variable regions underwent semi-nested PCR with Nested Universal Primer A. Using its own MiXCR run on the 5' RACE reads, TCRdb lists one record per CDR3 protein. The repertoire holds about 57,000 distinct CDR3 sequences, with roughly 28% as singletons. The study, taken as a whole, reports: Tumor-infiltrating Treg TCR alpha and beta sequences overlapped most with tumor naive CD4+ T cells, then blood naive.

The germline V gene encodes CDR1 MGHDK and CDR2 SYGVNS. The CDR3 extends over 15 amino acids. The trim removed 3 bases at V and 2 bases at J, leaving 6 bases unmatched. Material for sequencing was tumor-infiltrating Tregs sorted from the breast tumor. This TCR was sampled from a female donor with breast cancer. The chain links TRBV25-1 to TRBJ2-7; 8 positions agree with TRBD1. As DNA, the CDR3 is TGTGCCAGCAGTGAGGACAGGGAGGATCCCTACGAGCAGTACTTC. It encodes CASSEDREDPYEQYF.